The 2 T cell receptor beta chains below all came from one sample that was sequenced in a study of CD8 T cells in Susac syndrome. When the RNA was reverse transcribed, random hexamers were used with an input of about 0.5 to 1 ug. TCRdb redid the calling of the immunoSEQ multiplex PCR reads with MiXCR, one entry per CDR3 protein. The repertoire holds hundreds of thousands of distinct CDR3 sequences, with around 83% as singletons. The specimen was CD8+ T cells from PBMCs. The source is a human donor with multiple sclerosis.

The rearrangement links TRBV27 to TRBJ2-5; D is undetermined. V shed 3 bases and J shed 4 bases, with 9 bases lying between them. CDR1 and CDR2 from the germline V gene are MNHEY and SMNVEV (reference sequence). CDR3 size: 13 residues. CDR3 in DNA: TGTGCCAGCAGTTTGGCCTCCTCAGAGACCCAGTACTTC. This sequence encodes CASSLASSETQYF.

The chain has TRBV9 and TRBJ2-3; 9 nucleotides agree with TRBD2. The CDR3 totals 16 residues. The germline gives CDR1 SGDLS, CDR2 YYNGEE. Trimming took 0 bases from V and 6 from J; bases not matched to a gene: 8. Here the CDR3 DNA reads TGTGCCAGCAGCGTAGCCGTTAGCGGGAGTTCGGATACGCAGTATTTT. Its protein product is CASSVAVSGSSDTQYF.